This T cell receptor (beta chain) was obtained from a study of blood T cell repertoires in COVID-19. Across the study: The samples span acute and convalescent COVID-19 from the United States, Italy and Spain.

Generated by immunoSEQ multiplex PCR, the TCRdb table keeps only in-frame clones and is missing some. Of some 83,000 clones detected, 89% appear once; the ten largest clones hold roughly 2.3%. CDR1 and CDR2 (germline): KGHDR, SFDVKD. CDR3 length equals 12 residues. V dropped 5 bases and J dropped 3 bases, with 3 bases sitting between them. The TCR sequence derives from a man aged 45-65 years with acute or convalescent COVID-19. The V and J genes are TRBV24-1 and TRBJ2-2, with D hard to call. Sequencing was done on a sample of peripheral blood. The CDR3 is CATSVDTGELFF. The CDR3 bases are TGTGCCACCAGTGTCGACACCGGGGAGCTGTTTTTT.